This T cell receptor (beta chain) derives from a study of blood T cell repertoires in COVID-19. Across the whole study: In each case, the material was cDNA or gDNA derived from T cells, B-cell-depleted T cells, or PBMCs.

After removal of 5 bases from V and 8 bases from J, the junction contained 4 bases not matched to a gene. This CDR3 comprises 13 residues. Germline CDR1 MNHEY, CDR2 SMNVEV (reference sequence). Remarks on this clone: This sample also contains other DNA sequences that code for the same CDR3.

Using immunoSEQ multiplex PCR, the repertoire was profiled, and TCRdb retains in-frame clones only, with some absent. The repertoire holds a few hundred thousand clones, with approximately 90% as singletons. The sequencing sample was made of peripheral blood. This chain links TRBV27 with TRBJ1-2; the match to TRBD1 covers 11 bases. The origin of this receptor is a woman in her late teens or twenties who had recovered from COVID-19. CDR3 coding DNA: TGTGCCAGCAGTCTCCGGACAGGGGGCGGCTACACCTTC. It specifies CASSLRTGGGYTF.